The 9 T cell receptor beta chains presented below share a single source sample, sequenced in a study of technical replicates of blood from several donors. The method was immunoSEQ multiplex PCR; TCRdb's version includes in-frame clones alone and lacks a portion of them. The repertoire consists of about 62,000 clones, with 70% to 90% occurring once and the leading ten covering roughly 5.6%. The sample was PBMCs. These receptors were collected from a human donor in good health. Some clones in this sample may be carry-over from other donors' samples.

The V and J genes are TRBV7-6 and TRBJ2-1, with TRBD2 identical over 9 bases. CDR1 and CDR2 from the germline V gene are SGHVS and FNYEAQ. V shed 5 bases, J shed 6 bases, and the junction held 11 bases outside the gene matches. The CDR3 extends over 16 amino acids. CDR3 coding DNA: TGTGCCAGCAGCCCTACTCTAGCGGGACCCGCCAATGAGCAGTTCTTC. It translates to CASSPTLAGPANEQFF.

This chain joins TRBV2 and TRBJ2-7; 11 bases line up with TRBD1. Losses at the gene ends were 0 bases for V and 5 bases for J; bases not matched to a gene: 3. This CDR3 spans 15 amino acids. Germline lookup yields CDR1 SNHLY and CDR2 FYNNEI. CDR3 sequence: CASSEARTGGNEQYF. The CDR3 region has the DNA TGTGCCAGCAGTGAAGCCCGGACAGGGGGCAACGAGCAGTACTTC.

The CDR3 spells CASSRRGDEQFF. In nucleotides, the CDR3 is TGCGCCAGCAGCAGGCGGGGGGATGAGCAGTTCTTC. J is TRBJ2-1 and V is TRBV5-1; 8 positions match TRBD2. Losses at the gene ends were 4 bases for V and 8 bases for J; bases not matched to a gene: 2. The CDR3 loop spans 12 amino acids. Germline-derived CDR1 and CDR2 are SGHRS and YFSETQ.

This chain joins TRBV10-3 and TRBJ2-1; D might be TRBD2 (6 bases). From germline, CDR1 is ENHRY and CDR2 SYGVKD. The length of the CDR3 is 14 residues. V dropped 0 bases and J dropped 12 bases, with 15 bases sitting between them. The CDR3, as DNA: TGTGCCATCAGTGAGTCTACTAGCACCTATTGGCAGTTCTTC. This codes for CAISESTSTYWQFF.

The V gene is TRBV6-6, the J gene TRBJ1-1, with D possibly TRBD1 on 6 matching bases. Trimming took 5 bases from V and 6 from J, leaving 10 bases between them. The germline V gene has CDR1 MNHNY and CDR2 SVGAGI (reference sequence). This CDR3 has 12 residues. The CDR3 region is CASSTGIAEAFF. The CDR3 DNA sequence: TGTGCCAGCAGTACAGGGATCGCTGAAGCTTTCTTT.

This clone was detected a few times. The CDR3 protein is CAWTGGRNEKLFF. Here the CDR3 DNA reads TGTGCCTGGACAGGGGGCCGCAATGAAAAACTGTTTTTT. The chain combines TRBV30 with TRBJ1-4, with TRBD1 identical over 8 bases. This CDR3 has 13 residues. From germline, CDR1 is GTSNPN and CDR2 SVGIG (reference sequence). Losses at the gene ends were 4 bases for V and 5 bases for J; bases not matched to a gene: 3.

V is TRBV6-1 and J is TRBJ1-2; TRBD1 aligns across 8 bases. V trimming: 6 bases; J trimming: 8 bases; junction bases outside the gene matches: 8. Germline V lookup: CDR1 MNHNS, CDR2 SASEGT. The CDR3 is 13 residues long. This chain's CDR3 is CASRSDRARGYTF. The CDR3 DNA follows: TGTGCCAGCAGGTCGGACAGGGCTCGCGGCTACACCTTC.

The rearrangement joins TRBV14 to TRBJ1-1; no clear D gene. This CDR3 has 15 residues. In germline, CDR1 is SGHDN, CDR2 FVKESK. Deletions cut 2 bases from V and 0 bases from J, with 10 bases between. Here the CDR3 reads CASSQRNSMNTEAFF. As DNA, the CDR3 is TGTGCCAGCAGCCAACGGAACAGTATGAACACTGAAGCTTTCTTT. Supplemented by reference TRBV14 and TRBJ1-1, the full variable domain reads EAGVTQFPSHSVIEKGQTVTLRCDPISGHDNLYWYRRVMGKEIKFLLHFVKESKQDESGMPNNRFLAERTGGTYSTLKVQPAELEDSGVYFCASSQRNSMNTEAFFGQGTRLTVV.

This clone was detected once. The chain joins TRBV29-1 to TRBJ2-7; 7 positions agree with TRBD2. Germline V lookup: CDR1 SQVTM, CDR2 ANQGSEA. This CDR3 comprises 13 residues. Trimming cost V 6 bases and J 5 bases; bases outside gene matches: 10. This CDR3 reads CSVRLGGPDEQYF. The CDR3 nucleotides read TGCAGCGTCCGACTGGGAGGGCCAGACGAGCAGTACTTC.